Listed below are T cell receptor beta chains from one sample, sequenced in a study of blood T cell repertoires in COVID-19. Measured with immunoSEQ multiplex PCR; TCRdb has only the in-frame clones, and not every one. The table records about 250,000 clones, about four fifths of them present only once. The sequenced sample consisted of peripheral blood. These receptor sequences come from a man aged 50 or older with active or convalescent COVID-19. The CDR3 runs from the conserved cysteine through the conserved F or W. Fields, in order: V gene, D gene, J gene, clone size, CDR3 DNA, CDR3 protein. The D gene is left open where the match is weak. Clone sizes are given selectively: once, few, many, or a class where the clone is expanded.

V: TRBV30
D: TRBD1
J: TRBJ1-1
size: NA
DNA: TGTGCCTCGAAGACAGGGGGAAACACTGAAGCTTTCTTT
CDR3: CASKTGGNTEAFF

V: TRBV5-1
D: TRBD1
J: TRBJ1-4
size: NA
DNA: TGCGCCAGCAGCTTGGGGACAGGGGACGAAAAACTGTTTTTT
CDR3: CASSLGTGDEKLFF

V: TRBV6-5
D: NA
J: TRBJ1-2
size: NA
DNA: TGTGCCAGCGGTTTGAGCGCTAACTATGGCTACACCTTC
CDR3: CASGLSANYGYTF

V: TRBV2
D: TRBD1
J: TRBJ1-2
size: NA
DNA: TGTGCCAGCACCCCGACAGGGTCCCAGGGTGGCTACACCTTC
CDR3: CASTPTGSQGGYTF

V: TRBV5-4
D: TRBD1
J: TRBJ2-1
size: medium-sized
DNA: TGTGCCAGCAGCCCCGACAGGGTAGGGTCCAACAATGAGCAGTTCTTC
CDR3: CASSPDRVGSNNEQFF

V: TRBV5-4
D: NA
J: TRBJ1-1
size: NA
DNA: TGTGCCAGCAGCGGACCAGGGGCCGCGAACACTGAAGCTTTCTTT
CDR3: CASSGPGAANTEAFF

V: TRBV12-5
D: NA
J: TRBJ2-5
size: NA
DNA: TGTGCTAGTGATCGACGGATCCCTAGACGAGAGACCCAGTACTTC
CDR3: CASDRRIPRRETQYF

V: TRBV7-9
D: TRBD2
J: TRBJ2-1
size: NA
DNA: TGTGCCAGCAGCTTCACTAGCGGGGCTTACAATGAGCAGTTCTTC
CDR3: CASSFTSGAYNEQFF

V: TRBV27
D: TRBD2
J: TRBJ2-7
size: few
DNA: TGTGCCAGCCCAGTTTCTGCTCGCGGGGGAGCTTACGAGCAGTACTTC
CDR3: CASPVSARGGAYEQYF

V: TRBV15
D: TRBD2
J: TRBJ2-7
size: NA
DNA: TGTGCCACCAGCAACCGAGCGGGGGGGCCCGAGCAGTACTTC
CDR3: CATSNRAGGPEQYF

V: TRBV7-8
D: TRBD1
J: TRBJ1-3
size: NA
DNA: TGTGCCAGCAGCTCGGGACAGGGTGGTGGAAACACCATATATTTT
CDR3: CASSSGQGGGNTIYF